The subject of this entry is one T cell receptor (beta chain). Its specificity is not known. This sample is drawn from a study of T cell repertoires in cytomegalovirus infection. Study-level background: Both recently identified HLA-C-restricted and well-studied HLA-B-restricted CMV epitopes were used in the study. Public TCR beta signature analysis indicated the presence of both CMV infection and matching HLA type.

Germline V gives CDR1 SEHNR, CDR2 FQNEAQ (reference sequence). This CDR3 has 15 residues. J lost 3 bases, V lost 6 bases, and 6 bases had no gene match. Study findings and constraints: There were HLA-C-restricted CMV-specific TCR beta clonotypes dominating the ex vivo response. Of the TCR beta families, the public ones yielded a cumulative frequency that identified carriers of CMV plus the relevant HLA.

A single record per CDR3 protein comes from TCRdb applying MiXCR to the reads. The table includes about a million distinct CDR3 sequences, 31% detected once. This receptor was identified in a human donor in good health (CMV status not recorded). Some clones in this sample may be carry-over from other donors' samples. V usage is TRBV7-9 and J usage is TRBJ2-3; 10 bases align to TRBD2. The sample consisted of cultured CD8+ T cells from PBMCs, taken from culture after CMV antigen stimulation. CDR3 sequence (DNA): TGTGCCAGCAGGGGAAGGACTAGCGGTACAGATACGCAGTATTTT. This gives the protein CASRGRTSGTDTQYF. The complete variable domain, with remaining parts taken from reference TRBV7-9 and TRBJ2-3, reads DTGVSQNPRHKITKRGQNVTFRCDPISEHNRLYWYRQTLGQGPEFLTYFQNEAQLEKSRLLSDRFSAERPKGSFSTLEIQRTEQGDSAMYLCASRGRTSGTDTQYFGPGTRLTVL.